This passage covers 9 T cell receptor beta chains from one sample sequenced in a study of CD8+CD57+ T cells in acquired aplastic anemia. According to the study, genomic DNA was the template for TCR beta VDJ and CDR3 profiling. TCRdb re-derived calls from the reads in MiXCR, one entry per CDR3 protein. The sample includes 55,000 to 80,000 distinct CDR3 sequences, almost 55% seen only once; the top ten take 6.5% to 9.5%. The specimen sequenced was sorted CD4+, CD8+, or CD8+CD57+ T cells (not recorded which) from PBMCs. These receptors came from a human donor in good health, serving as a control.

The V call is TRBV29-1, the J call TRBJ2-3; 7 bases agree with TRBD2. Germline trimming cut 4 bases from V and 1 base from J; bases unmatched to any gene: 5. Germline loops: CDR1 SQVTM, CDR2 ANQGSEA. The CDR3 extends over 14 amino acids. CDR3 in amino acids: CSVASGAGTDTQYF. CDR3 bases: TGCAGCGTTGCAAGCGGGGCCGGCACAGATACGCAGTATTTT.

This clonotype was seen a handful of times. This chain uses TRBV4-1 with TRBJ1-3; D may be TRBD1 (6 bases). The germline gives CDR1 MGHRA, CDR2 YSYEKL. This CDR3 has 19 residues. With 2 bases removed from V and 0 bases from J, the gap between germline ends came to 20 bases. The CDR3 bases are TGCGCCAGCAGCCAATCCGGGGGCAGGGGATATAACTCTGGAAACACCATATATTTT. The encoded protein is CASSQSGGRGYNSGNTIYF.

This clonotype was detected ten times or more. V gene TRBV20-1 combines with J gene TRBJ1-1; D gene uncertain. There are 18 residues in the CDR3. Germline CDR1 DFQATT, CDR2 SNEGSKA (reference sequence). Trimming left V 0 bases short and J 5 bases short, with 25 bases between. In DNA form, the CDR3 reads TGCAGTGCTAGAGATAATAGGCGAGTATCGAGTGGAGGTACTGAAGCTTTCTTT. Translating gives CSARDNRRVSSGGTEAFF.

This clonotype showed up many times. The CDR3 sequence: CASSLILAGDLYNEQFF. Here the CDR3 DNA reads TGTGCCAGCAGTTTAATCCTAGCGGGGGACTTATACAATGAGCAGTTCTTC. V and J are TRBV12-3 or TRBV12-4 and TRBJ2-1; 10 nucleotides agree with TRBD2. With 2 bases clipped from V and 4 bases from J, the junction kept 8 bases outside the gene matches. This CDR3 comprises 17 residues.

This clonotype was detected many times. This chain links TRBV9 with TRBJ2-1; 8 bases align to TRBD2. CDR1 and CDR2 (germline): SGDLS, YYNGEE. V dropped 3 bases and J dropped 6; count of bases not matched to a gene: 11. This CDR3 comprises 16 residues. The CDR3, as DNA: TGTGCCAGCAGCGCGGGGGGGGTAGTCCTCTTCAATGAGCAGTTCTTC. Protein product: CASSAGGVVLFNEQFF.

As concerns this clonotype: A junction boundary mismatches the germline segment, possibly from a read error. This sequence joins TRBV12-3 or TRBV12-4 and TRBJ2-1; D not resolved. The CDR3 consists of 12 residues. CDR3 amino acids: CASSPGNNERFF. The CDR3 DNA reads TGTGCCAGCAGTCCAGGAAACAATGAGCGGTTCTTC.

The chain carries TRBV9 and TRBJ1-1; 8 positions agree with TRBD1. From germline, CDR1 is SGDLS and CDR2 YYNGEE. The CDR3 spans 15 residues. Germline trimming cut 4 bases from V and 7 bases from J; bases unmatched to any gene: 12. The CDR3 DNA reads as TGTGCCAGCAGCCCTTGGACAGGGAGGATGGGTGAAGCTTTCTTT. Translating it yields CASSPWTGRMGEAFF.

This clonotype was seen at least ten times. In nucleotides, the CDR3 is TGTGCCATCGCGATACAGGGGGGGACCTACGAGCAGTACTTC. This encodes CAIAIQGGTYEQYF. The chain has TRBV10-3 and TRBJ2-7; possible D gene TRBD1, 8 bases. Trimming took off 8 bases at V and 2 bases at J, with 16 bases between the two ends. CDR3 size: 14 residues. The germline V gene has CDR1 ENHRY and CDR2 SYGVKD.

The gene calls are TRBV2 and TRBJ1-2; 9 bases align to TRBD1. The CDR3 loop spans 14 amino acids. V dropped 5 bases and J dropped 3; count of bases not matched to a gene: 4. Germline assignment: CDR1 SNHLY and CDR2 FYNNEI. The CDR3 nucleotides read TGTGCCAGCAGTAAGGGACAGGGCTACTATGGCTACACCTTC. It encodes CASSKGQGYYGYTF.